Each of the 27 T cell receptor beta chains below was sequenced from the same sample in a study of blood T cell repertoires in COVID-19. TCRdb keeps only in-frame clones here, not all; method: immunoSEQ multiplex PCR. This repertoire shows about 220,000 clones, roughly 84% found once; its top ten account for about 7%. The sample consisted of PBMCs or T cells enriched from blood (not recorded which). These receptors were collected from a woman aged 40 to 50 who had recovered from COVID-19.

The chain couples TRBV30 to TRBJ2-1; 7 bases are shared with TRBD2. This CDR3 contains 15 residues. CDR1 is GTSNPN, CDR2 SVGIG, per germline (reference sequence). Unmatched junction bases numbered 6, after V lost 4 bases and J lost 0 bases. CDR3 in amino acids: CAWKGQRGSYNEQFF. The CDR3 region has the DNA TGTGCCTGGAAGGGCCAGCGGGGCTCCTACAATGAGCAGTTCTTC. Supplemented by reference TRBV30 and TRBJ2-1, the full variable domain reads SQTIHQWPATLVQPVGSPLSLECTVEGTSNPNLYWYRQAAGRGLQLLFYSVGIGQISSEVPQNLSASRPQDRQFILSSKKLLLSDSGFYLCAWKGQRGSYNEQFFGPGTRLTVL.

The genes are TRBV27 and TRBJ2-7; 9 nucleotides align to TRBD2. The CDR3 covers 15 residues. CDR1 is MNHEY and CDR2 is SMNVEV in the germline V gene (reference sequence). J was trimmed by 3 bases and V by 3 bases; bases with no gene match: 6. CDR3 protein: CASSFLAGRSYEQYV. CDR3 in DNA: TGTGCCAGCAGTTTTCTAGCGGGACGCAGCTACGAGCAGTACGTC.

V usage is TRBV19 and J usage is TRBJ1-6, with 9 bases that match TRBD1. In germline, CDR1 is LNHDA, CDR2 SQIVND (reference sequence). The CDR3 covers 13 residues. V shed 7 bases, J shed 9 bases, and the junction held 4 bases outside the gene matches. CDR3 sequence (DNA): TGTGCCAGTAACCGGGACAGGGCTTCACCCCTCCACTTT. It codes for CASNRDRASPLHF.

V gene TRBV7-9 combines with J gene TRBJ2-5; D is uncertain. This CDR3 spans 12 amino acids. Germline CDR1 is SEHNR and CDR2 is FQNEAQ (reference sequence). Trimming removed 5 bases at V and 4 bases at J, with 8 bases between. The DNA for the CDR3 is TGTGCCAGCAGCCCCCACGGAGAGACCCAGTACTTC. This translates into CASSPHGETQYF.

This sequence joins TRBV7-2 and TRBJ2-5; the D gene is possibly TRBD1 (5 bases). The V and J ends lost 1 base and 4 bases respectively, with 10 bases between them. Germline assignment: CDR1 SGHTA and CDR2 FQGNSA. The CDR3 runs to 14 residues. In DNA, the CDR3 is TGTGCCAGCAGCTTAGGCAACAGGCCAGAGACCCAGTACTTC. Residues: CASSLGNRPETQYF.

The V call is TRBV11-3, the J call TRBJ1-2, with TRBD1 matching 9 bases. V dropped 3 bases and J dropped 4; count of bases not matched to a gene: 6. The V gene's germline CDR1 is SGHNT and CDR2 YENEEA. This CDR3 contains 15 residues. The CDR3: CASSFTGTGPYGYTF. CDR3 sequence (DNA): TGTGCCAGCAGCTTTACCGGGACAGGGCCCTATGGCTACACCTTC.

This clone was counted once. The V and J genes are TRBV3-1 (or the pseudogene TRBV3-2) and TRBJ2-1; 10 bases align to TRBD2. J gave up 4 bases and V 6 bases, and 6 bases lay outside the gene matches. This CDR3 is 15 amino acids long. Per the germline V gene, CDR1 is LGHDT and CDR2 is YNNKEL (reference sequence). The CDR3 loop is CASSLLAGVYNEQFF. CDR3 DNA: TGTGCCAGCAGTCTCCTAGCGGGAGTGTACAATGAGCAGTTCTTC.

The chain carries TRBV30 and TRBJ1-1; weak D call: TRBD1 (6 bases). V lost 4 bases to trimming and J lost 1 base, with 10 bases between them. The CDR3 spans 13 residues. CDR1 and CDR2 (germline): GTSNPN, SVGIG (reference sequence). In DNA, the CDR3 is TGTGCCTGGATGGCGGGGGCGAACACTGAAGCTTTCTTT. This translates into CAWMAGANTEAFF. Combining the CDR3 with reference TRBV30 and TRBJ1-1 gives the whole variable domain SQTIHQWPATLVQPVGSPLSLECTVEGTSNPNLYWYRQAAGRGLQLLFYSVGIGQISSEVPQNLSASRPQDRQFILSSKKLLLSDSGFYLCAWMAGANTEAFFGQGTRLTVV.

V usage is TRBV18 and J usage is TRBJ1-5; 10 nucleotides agree with TRBD1. After removal of 3 bases from V and 4 bases from J, the junction contained 3 bases not matched to a gene. Per the germline V gene, CDR1 is KGHSH and CDR2 is LQKENI. The CDR3 is 15 residues long. CDR3: CASSPGQGPNQPQHF. DNA of the CDR3: TGTGCCAGCTCACCGGGACAGGGGCCTAATCAGCCCCAGCATTTT.

The V and J genes are TRBV28 and TRBJ2-5, with TRBD1 as a possible D gene (5 bases). V was shortened by 4 bases and J by 5 bases, with 17 bases between the two germline ends. The CDR3 is 15 amino acids. Germline CDR1 is MDHEN and CDR2 is SYDVKM. As DNA, the CDR3 is TGTGCCAGCAGTTACAGGTCCGGCCCTGGGGAGACCCAGTACTTC. Translation: CASSYRSGPGETQYF.

This clone occurred once. The J gene is TRBJ1-6, the V gene TRBV7-2, with D unresolved. V shed 4 bases and J shed 9 bases, with 7 bases lying between them. The V gene's germline CDR1 is SGHTA and CDR2 FQGNSA. The CDR3 runs to 12 residues. This CDR3 is CASSSTSSPLHF. The CDR3 region has the DNA TGTGCCAGCAGCTCCACAAGTTCACCCCTCCACTTT.

The rearrangement joins TRBV5-1 to TRBJ2-1; 14 bases map to TRBD2. The CDR3 loop spans 15 amino acids. Germline-derived CDR1 and CDR2 are SGHRS and YFSETQ. The junction had 6 bases not matched to a gene; V was cut back by 4 bases and J by 9 bases. In nucleotides, the CDR3 is TGCGCCAGCAGCAGGGGACTAGCGGGAGCTAGTGAGCAGTTCTTC. It is translated as CASSRGLAGASEQFF.

This clone has just a few counts. V is TRBV20-1 and J is TRBJ2-3; tentative D call: TRBD1 (6 bases). The germline V gene has CDR1 DFQATT and CDR2 SNEGSKA (reference sequence). CDR3 length: 13 amino acids. The V end was cut by 8 bases, the J end by 5 bases, with 17 bases between. CDR3: CSPGGGGEDTQYF. For the CDR3, the DNA is TGCAGTCCTGGTGGGGGCGGTGAAGATACGCAGTATTTT.

The chain joins TRBV14 to TRBJ2-1, with D perhaps matching TRBD1 (5 bases). Trimming stripped 4 bases from V and 0 bases from J, with 13 bases between. Germline V gene data show CDR1 as SGHDN and CDR2 as FVKESK. This CDR3 spans 16 amino acids. CDR3 region: CASSPIGVSSYNEQFF. Written as DNA, the CDR3 is TGTGCCAGCAGCCCGATAGGGGTCAGCTCCTACAATGAGCAGTTCTTC.

The J gene is TRBJ2-3, the V gene TRBV30; 10 nucleotides align to TRBD2. CDR3 length equals 15 residues. Looked up from germline, CDR1 is GTSNPN and CDR2 is SVGIG (reference sequence). J was trimmed by 4 bases and V by 1 base; bases with no gene match: 5. The CDR3: CAWSGAGGLPDTQYF. The CDR3 region has the DNA TGTGCCTGGAGTGGAGCGGGAGGGCTCCCAGATACGCAGTATTTT.

V is TRBV29-1 and J is TRBJ1-2; tentative D call: TRBD1 (5 bases). The length of the CDR3 is 12 residues. Trimming left V 5 bases short and J 3 bases short, with 10 bases between. Germline loops: CDR1 SQVTM, CDR2 ANQGSEA. Here the CDR3 reads CSVQDTDYGYTF. CDR3 DNA sequence: TGCAGCGTTCAGGACACCGACTATGGCTACACCTTC. The variable domain in full, completed from reference TRBV29-1 and TRBJ1-2, reads SAVISQKPSRDICQRGTSLTIQCQVDSQVTMMFWYRQQPGQSLTLIATANQGSEATYESGFVIDKFPISRPNLTFSTLTVSNMSPEDSSIYLCSVQDTDYGYTFGSGTRLTVV.

Only one count was recorded for this clone. The chain has TRBV5-4 and TRBJ1-2; D is uncertain. V gave up 2 bases and J gave up 3 bases, with 5 bases separating them. Germline V CDR1 and CDR2: SGHNT, YYREEE (reference sequence). The length of the CDR3 is 12 residues. The CDR3 spells CASSLRDYGYTF. CDR3 nucleotide sequence: TGTGCCAGCAGCTTACGGGACTATGGCTACACCTTC.

The V and J genes are TRBV7-9 and TRBJ2-2, with TRBD2 matching over 11 bases. The CDR3 is 14 amino acids. The germline V gene has CDR1 SEHNR and CDR2 FQNEAQ (reference sequence). The V segment lost 9 bases and the J segment 7 bases; nucleotides outside the gene matches: 7. The CDR3 spells CASVLAGGLGELFF. In nucleotides, the CDR3 is TGTGCCAGTGTCCTAGCGGGAGGCCTCGGGGAGCTGTTTTTT.

The CDR3 loop reads CASTPDRYTDTQYF. The CDR3 nucleotides read TGCGCCAGCACCCCGGACAGGTACACAGATACGCAGTATTTT. The J gene is TRBJ2-3, the V gene TRBV5-1, with TRBD1 identical over 7 bases. CDR3 length: 14 residues. After removal of 6 bases from V and 2 bases from J, the junction contained 6 bases not matched to a gene. CDR1 SGHRS and CDR2 YFSETQ come from the germline V gene.

The chain has TRBV2 and TRBJ2-1, with D tentatively TRBD1 (6 bases). The CDR3 length is 14 residues. V was pared by 6 bases and J by 8 bases, with 17 bases between. Per the germline V gene, CDR1 is SNHLY and CDR2 is FYNNEI. The CDR3 region is CASRGTARGYEQFF. The CDR3 coding sequence is TGTGCCAGCAGGGGCACAGCTAGGGGGTATGAGCAGTTCTTC.

The chain couples TRBV6-5 to TRBJ1-2; TRBD1 might be the D (5 bases). The CDR3 has 15 amino acids. Trimming left V 0 bases short and J 7 bases short, with 15 bases between. CDR1 and CDR2 from the germline V gene are MNHEY and SVGAGI. The CDR3 DNA is TGTGCCAGCAGTTACTCGATGTGGGGCAAGGGTGGCTACACCTTC. Encoded protein: CASSYSMWGKGGYTF.

The genes are TRBV7-2 and TRBJ1-2, with D possibly being TRBD1 (5 bases). Germline-derived CDR1 and CDR2 are SGHTA and FQGNSA. The CDR3 sequence is 14 residues long. Between the trimmed V and J ends, which lost 1 base and 4 bases, there was a span of 10 bases. DNA of the CDR3: TGTGCCAGCAGCTTAGGTCGACAGATCTATGGCTACACCTTC. Translated, it gives CASSLGRQIYGYTF.

This chain connects TRBV7-2 to TRBJ2-1; TRBD2 matches at 7 bases. CDR1 is SGHTA, CDR2 FQGNSA, per germline. CDR3 length: 16 amino acids. The V and J ends lost 5 bases and 0 bases, in that order; junction bases with no gene match: 7. The DNA of the CDR3 is TGTGCCAGCAGCACACCTCCTAGCGGCTCCTACAATGAGCAGTTCTTC. This sequence encodes CASSTPPSGSYNEQFF.

This clone came up once. This chain links TRBV29-1 with TRBJ2-2, with 13 positions matching TRBD2. The CDR3 has 14 amino acids. CDR1 SQVTM and CDR2 ANQGSEA come from the germline V gene. Trimming removed 5 bases from V and 6 bases from J; junction bases left unmatched: 3. The CDR3 region is CSVRTSGGSGELFF. The DNA for the CDR3 is TGCAGCGTTAGGACTAGCGGGGGTTCCGGGGAGCTGTTTTTT.

The chain joins TRBV6-5 to TRBJ2-7; TRBD1 matches at 12 bases. V lost 7 bases and J lost 7; bases outside the gene matches: 5. The germline CDR1 and CDR2 sequences are MNHEY and SVGAGI. This CDR3 has 13 residues. CDR3: CASTGTGGKEQYV. DNA of the CDR3: TGTGCCAGCACCGGGACAGGGGGCAAAGAGCAGTACGTC.

Comments on this clone: At one end, the junction sequence differs from germline, possibly due to a read error. The chain combines TRBV3-1 (or the pseudogene TRBV3-2) with TRBJ1-1; D is unresolved. The CDR3 has 11 amino acids. Germline V gene data show CDR1 as LGHDT and CDR2 as YNNKEL (reference sequence). CDR3 in DNA: TGTGCCAGCAGCCAAAACAGTGAAGCTTTCTTT. Protein: CASSQNSEAFF.

The chain joins TRBV5-1 to TRBJ1-2; D is unresolved. The V end lost 0 bases, the J end lost 4 bases, and 13 bases lay between the germline ends. Germline V gives CDR1 SGHRS, CDR2 YFSETQ. CDR3 length: 15 amino acids. CDR3 loop: CASSLDSRSLYGYTF. In DNA form, the CDR3 reads TGCGCCAGCAGCTTGGACAGCCGATCTCTCTATGGCTACACCTTC.